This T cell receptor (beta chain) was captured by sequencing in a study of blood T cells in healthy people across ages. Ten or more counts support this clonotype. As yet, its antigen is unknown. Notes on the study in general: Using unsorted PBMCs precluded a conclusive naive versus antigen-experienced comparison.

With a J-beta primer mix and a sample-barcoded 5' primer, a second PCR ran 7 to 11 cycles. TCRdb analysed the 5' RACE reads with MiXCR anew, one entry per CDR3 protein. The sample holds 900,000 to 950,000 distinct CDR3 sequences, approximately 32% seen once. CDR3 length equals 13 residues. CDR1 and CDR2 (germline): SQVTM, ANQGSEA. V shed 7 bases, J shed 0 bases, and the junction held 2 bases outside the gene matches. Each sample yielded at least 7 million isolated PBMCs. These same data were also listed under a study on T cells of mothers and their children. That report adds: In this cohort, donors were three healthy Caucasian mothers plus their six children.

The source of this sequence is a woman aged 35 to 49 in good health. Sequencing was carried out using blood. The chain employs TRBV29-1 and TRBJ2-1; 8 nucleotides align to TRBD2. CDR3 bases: TGCAGCGCCCGGGAGGGCTCCTACAATGAGCAGTTCTTC. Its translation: CSAREGSYNEQFF.